This is a list of T cell receptor beta chains from one sample in a study of beta chain features in type 1 diabetes. Sequencing used immunoSEQ multiplex PCR; TCRdb keeps in-frame clones, though not all of them. The repertoire holds roughly 450,000 clones, with roughly an eighth as singletons. The sequenced material came from naive CD4+ T cells from blood. These receptors originate from a woman in her late teens or twenties in good health. The CDR3 runs from the conserved cysteine through the conserved F or W. D genes are given only for firm matches. Where a row states a size, it is once, few, many or the class of an expanded clone; other rows omit it.

cdr3_aa: CASSVRMPRDSTDTQYF
cdr3_nt: TGTGCCAGCAGCGTTAGGATGCCCCGGGACAGCACAGATACGCAGTATTTT
clone_size: NA
d_call: NA
v_call: TRBV9
j_call: TRBJ2-3

cdr3_aa: CASSFVAGGPNEQFF
cdr3_nt: TGCGCCAGCAGCTTTGTAGCGGGAGGGCCCAATGAGCAGTTCTTC
clone_size: few
d_call: TRBD2
v_call: TRBV5-1
j_call: TRBJ2-1

cdr3_aa: CASSVVRDPADEQFF
cdr3_nt: TGTGCCAGCAGCGTAGTAAGGGACCCTGCGGATGAGCAGTTCTTC
clone_size: NA
d_call: NA
v_call: TRBV9
j_call: TRBJ2-1

cdr3_aa: CASSLTGAGETQYF
cdr3_nt: TGTGCCAGCAGCTTAACCGGCGCGGGAGAGACCCAGTACTTC
clone_size: few
d_call: NA
v_call: TRBV7-3
j_call: TRBJ2-5

cdr3_aa: CASSERAVLVSNTQYF
cdr3_nt: TGTGCCAGCAGTGAAAGGGCGGTCCTAGTCTCAAATACGCAGTATTTT
clone_size: few
d_call: NA
v_call: TRBV2
j_call: TRBJ2-3

cdr3_aa: CASSQRGRNSGANVLTF
cdr3_nt: TGCGCCAGCAGCCAGCGGGGACGGAACTCTGGGGCCAACGTCCTGACTTTC
clone_size: few
d_call: NA
v_call: TRBV4-1
j_call: TRBJ2-6

cdr3_aa: CASSINRAYNEQFF
cdr3_nt: TGTGCCAGTAGTATAAATAGGGCCTACAATGAGCAGTTCTTC
clone_size: NA
d_call: NA
v_call: TRBV19
j_call: TRBJ2-1

cdr3_aa: CASSFGRGREAFF
cdr3_nt: TGTGCCAGCAGTTTCGGGCGAGGGAGGGAAGCTTTCTTT
clone_size: few
d_call: NA
v_call: TRBV27
j_call: TRBJ1-1

cdr3_aa: CASSPESYEQYF
cdr3_nt: TGTGCCAGCAGCCCCGAATCCTACGAGCAGTACTTC
clone_size: NA
d_call: NA
v_call: TRBV2
j_call: TRBJ2-7

cdr3_aa: CASSQDKLGTDTQYF
cdr3_nt: TGCGCCAGCAGCCAAGATAAGCTGGGCACAGATACGCAGTATTTT
clone_size: NA
d_call: NA
v_call: TRBV4-3
j_call: TRBJ2-3

cdr3_aa: CASSYSWGTQYF
cdr3_nt: TGTGCCAGCAGTTACTCGTGGGGTACGCAGTATTTT
clone_size: few
d_call: NA
v_call: TRBV6-5
j_call: TRBJ2-3

cdr3_aa: CATSRVSGLQETQYF
cdr3_nt: TGTGCCACCAGCAGAGTTTCGGGGCTGCAAGAGACCCAGTACTTC
clone_size: few
d_call: NA
v_call: TRBV15
j_call: TRBJ2-5

cdr3_aa: CASSSGTEEYF
cdr3_nt: TGTGCCAGCAGCTCCGGGACAGAGGAGTATTTT
clone_size: many
d_call: TRBD1
v_call: TRBV7-9
j_call: TRBJ2-3

cdr3_aa: CASSPRGTGGAKNIQYF
cdr3_nt: TGTGCCAGCAGCCCCCGCGGGACAGGGGGAGCCAAAAACATTCAGTACTTC
clone_size: few
d_call: TRBD1
v_call: TRBV7-2
j_call: TRBJ2-4

cdr3_aa: CASSLSAYNEQFF
cdr3_nt: TGTGCCAGCAGTTTATCGGCTTACAATGAGCAGTTCTTC
clone_size: few
d_call: NA
v_call: TRBV27
j_call: TRBJ2-1

cdr3_aa: CASSQSGKLNYGYTF
cdr3_nt: TGTGCCAGCAGCCAGTCGGGCAAGCTTAACTATGGCTACACCTTC
clone_size: NA
d_call: NA
v_call: TRBV7-2
j_call: TRBJ1-2

cdr3_aa: CASSGYTEAFF
cdr3_nt: TGTGCCAGCAGTGGGTACACTGAAGCTTTCTTT
clone_size: NA
d_call: NA
v_call: TRBV2
j_call: TRBJ1-1